The table lists the clone carrying this T cell receptor (beta chain) with many counts. A second about 7 to 12 cycle PCR used barcoded and J-beta primers. TCRdb recomputed calls from the 5' RACE reads with MiXCR, one row per CDR3 protein. The sample includes hundreds of thousands of distinct CDR3 sequences, over 45% seen only once; the top ten take 50% to 65%. The data belong to a study of blood T cells in healthy people across ages. This CDR3 comprises 11 residues. V was pared by 4 bases and J by 7 bases, with 5 bases between. Aged about 6 to 95, donors were systemically healthy Caucasians from Russia.

The origin of this receptor is a man aged 60 to 69 in good health. The source material was blood. This chain joins TRBV12-3 or TRBV12-4 and TRBJ2-1, with D uncertain. CDR3 protein: CASSYLNEQFF. The CDR3 nucleotides are TGTGCCAGCAGTTACCTGAATGAGCAGTTCTTC.